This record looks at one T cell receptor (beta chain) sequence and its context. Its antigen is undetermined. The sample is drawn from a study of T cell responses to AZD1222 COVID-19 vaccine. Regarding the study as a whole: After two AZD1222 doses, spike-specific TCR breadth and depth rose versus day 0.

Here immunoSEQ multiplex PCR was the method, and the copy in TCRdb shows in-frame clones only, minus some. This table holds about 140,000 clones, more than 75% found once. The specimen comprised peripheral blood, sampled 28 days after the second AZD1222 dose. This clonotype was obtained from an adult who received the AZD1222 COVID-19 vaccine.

Here the CDR3 DNA reads TGTGCCAGCAGCTTAGATCGCTGGGCGGAGGGCATGCCCTTCCTCCACTTT. As protein: CASSLDRWAEGMPFLHF. The chain couples TRBV11-2 to TRBJ1-6; D call uncertain. This CDR3 has 17 amino acids. Looked up from germline, CDR1 is SGHAT and CDR2 is FQNNGV. Trimming left V 0 bases short and J 15 bases short, with 24 bases between. The variable domain in full, with the rest retrieved from reference TRBV11-2 and TRBJ1-6, is EAGVAQSPRYKIIEKRQSVAFWCNPISGHATLYWYQQILGQGPKLLIQFQNNGVVDDSQLPKDRFSAERLKGVDSTLKIQPAKLEDSAVYLCASSLDRWAEGMPFLHFGNGTRLTVT.